The 32 T cell receptor beta chains reported below all come from one sample, sequenced in a study of PD-1 blockade in classical Hodgkin lymphoma. Time point indicated: cycle 4 day 1 (C4D1), after 5 to 7 weeks of nivolumab. The patients all showed relapse after autologous stem cell transplantation, while their brentuximab vedotin exposure varied. The data were produced by immunoSEQ multiplex PCR, yet TCRdb's version contains in-frame clones alone and is incomplete. Of about 31,000 clones listed, roughly 82% were seen once; the top ten hold about a fifth. Material: peripheral blood mononuclear cells (PBMCs), obtained before the fourth cycle of nivolumab. The receptor source for this set is a human donor with classical Hodgkin lymphoma.

The J gene is TRBJ1-5, the V gene TRBV5-4; tentative D call: TRBD1 (5 bases). Trimming pared 0 bases from V and 6 bases from J, leaving 16 bases between. The CDR3 runs 16 residues. Germline V CDR1 and CDR2: SGHNT, YYREEE (reference sequence). Written as DNA, the CDR3 is TGTGCCAGCAGCTTGGCCTCGGTGGGGGTGGCTCAGCCCCAGCATTTT. Its protein is CASSLASVGVAQPQHF.

V is TRBV5-1 and J is TRBJ2-7; 11 positions match TRBD1. Germline values: CDR1 SGHRS, CDR2 YFSETQ. V trimming: 3 bases; J trimming: 2 bases; junction bases outside the gene matches: 1. The CDR3 runs to 14 residues. The chain's CDR3 is CASSSGQGAYEQYF. CDR3 sequence (DNA): TGCGCCAGCAGCTCGGGACAGGGGGCCTACGAGCAGTACTTC.

Only one count was recorded for this clone. The CDR3 coding sequence is TGTGCCAGCAGTAGTCGGAACGAGCAGTACTTC. Encoded protein: CASSSRNEQYF. The J gene is TRBJ2-7, the V gene TRBV28; D ambiguous. Germline CDR1 MDHEN, CDR2 SYDVKM. The CDR3 extends over 11 amino acids. The V end was cut by 5 bases, the J end by 5 bases, with 7 bases between. Variable domain in full (rest from reference TRBV28 and TRBJ2-7): DVKVTQSSRYLVKRTGEKVFLECVQDMDHENMFWYRQDPGLGLRLIYFSYDVKMKEKGDIPEGYSVSREKKERFSLILESASTNQTSMYLCASSSRNEQYFGPGTRLTVT.

The genes are TRBV4-3 and TRBJ1-5, with D unresolved. CDR3 length: 13 amino acids. V shed 0 bases and J shed 4 bases, with 4 bases lying between them. The germline V gene encodes CDR1 LGHNA and CDR2 YSLEER. For the CDR3, the DNA is TGCGCCAGCAGCCAAGATGGAAATCAGCCCCAGCATTTT. Translating it yields CASSQDGNQPQHF.

As to this clone: Other DNA sequences in this sample translate to the same CDR3. The V call is TRBV9, the J call TRBJ2-1; D is uncertain. The CDR3 runs 13 residues. Trimming took 0 bases from V and 4 from J, leaving 5 bases between them. Germline CDR1 is SGDLS and CDR2 is YYNGEE. Here the CDR3 DNA reads TGTGCCAGCAGCGTAGCAGGATACAATGAGCAGTTCTTC. It codes for CASSVAGYNEQFF.

The rearrangement joins TRBV11-2 to TRBJ1-1, with 9 bases aligning to TRBD1. The length of the CDR3 is 12 residues. Germline values: CDR1 SGHAT, CDR2 FQNNGV. With V trimmed by 6 bases and J by 4 bases, 0 bases remained unmatched. CDR3 DNA: TGTGCCAGCAGGACAGGGGGCACTGAAGCTTTCTTT. Protein sequence: CASRTGGTEAFF.

The chain recombines TRBV4-1 with TRBJ2-1, with 7 positions matching TRBD1. V was pared by 1 base and J by 4 bases, with 4 bases of the junction left unmatched. CDR1 is MGHRA, CDR2 YSYEKL, per germline. This CDR3 is built from 15 residues. The CDR3 spells CASSQGQGFYNEQFF. CDR3 in DNA: TGCGCCAGCAGCCAAGGACAGGGATTTTACAATGAGCAGTTCTTC.

The chain links TRBV4-1 to TRBJ2-7, with D unresolved. Trimming stripped 1 base from V and 1 base from J, with 20 bases between. This CDR3 region has 18 residues. Per the germline V gene, CDR1 is MGHRA and CDR2 is YSYEKL. CDR3 bases: TGCGCCAGCAGCCAAGTTGTCGGCCAGAACTTCGGATCCTACGAGCAGTACTTC. It encodes CASSQVVGQNFGSYEQYF.

V is TRBV19 and J is TRBJ2-1; TRBD2 matches 9 bases. Germline loops: CDR1 LNHDA, CDR2 SQIVND (reference sequence). Trimming cost V 2 bases and J 7 bases; bases outside gene matches: 9. The CDR3 has 16 amino acids. CDR3 in DNA: TGTGCCAGTAGTATATCACCAGCGGGGGGATTGAATGAGCAGTTCTTC. It specifies CASSISPAGGLNEQFF.

The CDR3 sequence: CASNIGTSGVELFF. CDR3 coding DNA: TGTGCCAGTAACATCGGGACTAGCGGGGTCGAGCTGTTTTTT. V and J are TRBV19 and TRBJ2-2, with 13 positions matching TRBD2. Germline V lookup: CDR1 LNHDA, CDR2 SQIVND (reference sequence). The CDR3 totals 14 residues. The V gene end was trimmed by 7 bases and the J gene end by 11 bases; junction bases not matched to a gene: 7.

The chain recombines TRBV7-2 with TRBJ2-7, with 10 bases matching TRBD1. V lost 5 bases to trimming and J lost 3 bases; unmatched junction nucleotides: 4. Looked up from germline, CDR1 is SGHTA and CDR2 is FQGNSA. CDR3 length: 14 amino acids. The CDR3 DNA sequence: TGTGCCAGCAGCCCCCGGGACAGGGGCTACGAGCAGTACTTC. It yields the protein CASSPRDRGYEQYF.

This sequence joins TRBV28 and TRBJ1-2; 10 bases line up with TRBD1. Germline assignment: CDR1 MDHEN and CDR2 SYDVKM. V lost 3 bases and J lost 7; bases outside the gene matches: 20. This CDR3 has 19 amino acids. The CDR3 coding sequence is TGTGCCAGCAGTTTCCCGGGACAGGGGAACGGAGGGGCTCGGGGTGGCTACACCTTC. Protein product: CASSFPGQGNGGARGGYTF.

CDR3 DNA: TGTGCCAGCAGTATCGGGACTAGCGGGGAAGAGACCCAGTACTTC. This sequence encodes CASSIGTSGEETQYF. The chain joins TRBV7-9 to TRBJ2-5, with 13 bases that match TRBD2. With 6 bases clipped from V and 3 bases from J, the junction kept 4 bases outside the gene matches. The CDR3 totals 15 residues. The V gene's germline CDR1 is SEHNR and CDR2 FQNEAQ (reference sequence). Supplemented by reference TRBV7-9 and TRBJ2-5, the full variable domain reads DTGVSQNPRHKITKRGQNVTFRCDPISEHNRLYWYRQTLGQGPEFLTYFQNEAQLEKSRLLSDRFSAERPKGSFSTLEIQRTEQGDSAMYLCASSIGTSGEETQYFGPGTRLLVL.

The CDR3 nucleotides read TGTGCCAGCAGTCAAAGACTAGCGGGGGGTGCCACAGATACGCAGTATTTT. Translating gives CASSQRLAGGATDTQYF. The chain employs TRBV9 and TRBJ2-3, with TRBD2 matching 13 bases. With V trimmed by 5 bases and J by 2 bases, 8 bases remained unmatched. This CDR3 spans 17 amino acids. Germline V lookup: CDR1 SGDLS, CDR2 YYNGEE.

The chain is built from TRBV2 and TRBJ2-5; D is uncertain. CDR1 is SNHLY, CDR2 FYNNEI, per germline. The CDR3 runs to 13 residues. Trimming removed 7 bases at V and 5 bases at J, with 14 bases between. The CDR3 nucleotides read TGTGCCAGCATGGGTAGTTACCCGGAGACCCAGTACTTC. Translation: CASMGSYPETQYF.

The DNA of the CDR3 is TGTGCCAGCAGTGCACAGGGCTCCGAGCAGTACTTC. It specifies CASSAQGSEQYF. The rearrangement links TRBV2 to TRBJ2-7, with D tentatively TRBD1 (6 bases). The V gene's germline CDR1 is SNHLY and CDR2 FYNNEI. The CDR3 consists of 12 residues. V lost 4 bases to trimming and J lost 6 bases, with 10 bases between them.

This clone was seen just once. The chain combines TRBV14 with TRBJ1-4; D might be TRBD1 (5 bases). Trimming removed 8 bases from V and 7 bases from J, with 5 bases in between. CDR3 length: 10 amino acids. From germline, CDR1 is SGHDN and CDR2 FVKESK. The CDR3 bases are TGTGCCAGCCAGGGTGAAAAACTGTTTTTT. Translated, it gives CASQGEKLFF.

The chain recombines TRBV11-3 with TRBJ1-2; tentative D call: TRBD1 (6 bases). The V gene's germline CDR1 is SGHNT and CDR2 YENEEA. This CDR3 is 13 amino acids long. Between the trimmed V and J ends, which lost 3 bases and 6 bases, there was a span of 11 bases. CDR3 amino acids: CASSFRGGNGYTF. The CDR3 DNA sequence: TGTGCCAGCAGCTTCAGGGGTGGAAATGGCTACACCTTC.

The chain employs TRBV10-3 and TRBJ1-1; D may be TRBD1 (5 bases). Germline V gene sequence: CDR1 ENHRY, CDR2 SYGVKD. The CDR3 totals 14 residues. Trimming removed 0 bases at V and 7 bases at J, with 12 bases between. As DNA, the CDR3 is TGTGCCATCAGTGAGTCGTGGGGCAGAATTGAAGCTTTCTTT. Its protein product is CAISESWGRIEAFF.

The gene calls are TRBV6-5 and TRBJ2-3, with a possible D match to TRBD2 (5 bases). V gave up 0 bases and J gave up 7 bases, with 11 bases separating them. The CDR3 sequence is 14 residues long. Germline V CDR1 and CDR2: MNHEY, SVGAGI. The CDR3 nucleotides read TGTGCCAGCAGTTACTCGAATGGGAGAAATACGCAGTATTTT. It encodes CASSYSNGRNTQYF.

This rearrangement joins TRBV15 to TRBJ2-1, with TRBD2 matching 8 bases. The CDR3 has 14 amino acids. The V segment lost 8 bases and the J segment 4 bases; nucleotides outside the gene matches: 7. In germline, CDR1 is LNHNV, CDR2 YYDKDF (reference sequence). As DNA, the CDR3 is TGTGCCACCCGGGCGGGGGGCCAGTACAATGAGCAGTTCTTC. Its protein is CATRAGGQYNEQFF.

CDR3 residues: CASSEQGAEGGYTF. Written as DNA, the CDR3 is TGTGCCAGCAGTGAGCAGGGGGCTGAAGGTGGCTACACCTTC. The rearrangement uses TRBV2 and TRBJ1-2; the match to TRBD1 covers 8 bases. The CDR3 is 14 residues long. The ends lost 3 bases at V and 7 bases at J; junction bases unmatched: 7. From germline, CDR1 is SNHLY and CDR2 FYNNEI. The full variable domain, with the rest looked up from reference TRBV2 and TRBJ1-2, is EPEVTQTPSHQVTQMGQEVILRCVPISNHLYFYWYRQILGQKVEFLVSFYNNEISEKSEIFDDQFSVERPDGSNFTLKIRSTKLEDSAMYFCASSEQGAEGGYTFGSGTRLTVV.

V gene TRBV20-1 combines with J gene TRBJ1-2; D is ambiguous. CDR1 and CDR2 from the germline V gene are DFQATT and SNEGSKA (reference sequence). With 7 bases removed from V and 0 bases from J, the gap between germline ends came to 6 bases. This CDR3 has 11 residues. The CDR3 spells CSGQSNYGYTF. As DNA, the CDR3 is TGCAGTGGGCAGTCTAACTATGGCTACACCTTC.

The V and J genes are TRBV7-2 and TRBJ1-3; the D is unclear. CDR1 and CDR2 (germline): SGHTA, FQGNSA. The V end lost 1 base, the J end lost 2 bases, and 9 bases lay between the germline ends. There are 15 residues in the CDR3. CDR3 amino acids: CASSLVTRAGNTIYF. CDR3 DNA: TGTGCCAGCAGCTTAGTGACACGCGCTGGAAACACCATATATTTT.

The chain is built from TRBV27 and TRBJ1-1; TRBD1 matches 8 bases. Germline trimming cut 5 bases from V and 7 bases from J; bases unmatched to any gene: 6. The CDR3 sequence is 13 residues long. Germline CDR1 reads MNHEY; CDR2 reads SMNVEV (reference sequence). The CDR3 DNA reads as TGTGCCAGCAGTGTCAGGGGGCCCCGTGAAGCTTTCTTT. Protein product: CASSVRGPREAFF.

The V gene is TRBV7-6, the J gene TRBJ2-3; D gene unclear. CDR3 length equals 14 residues. Deletions cut 8 bases from V and 1 base from J, with 13 bases between. In germline, CDR1 is SGHVS, CDR2 FNYEAQ. The CDR3 region is CASRDPGGTDTQYF. The DNA for the CDR3 is TGTGCCAGCCGAGACCCAGGTGGCACAGATACGCAGTATTTT.

The chain links TRBV18 to TRBJ2-2, with TRBD1 identical over 7 bases. This CDR3 is 12 amino acids long. V gave up 6 bases and J gave up 6 bases; unmatched junction bases: 1. CDR1 KGHSH and CDR2 LQKENI come from the germline V gene. CDR3 protein: CASSTGSGELFF. DNA for the CDR3: TGTGCCAGCTCGACAGGGTCCGGGGAGCTGTTTTTT. Full variable domain (missing parts from reference TRBV18 and TRBJ2-2): NAGVMQNPRHLVRRRGQEARLRCSPMKGHSHVYWYRQLPEEGLKFMVYLQKENIIDESGMPKERFSAEFPKEGPSILRIQQVVRGDSAAYFCASSTGSGELFFGEGSRLTVL.

V usage is TRBV9 and J usage is TRBJ2-5; 10 bases align to TRBD2. Germline values: CDR1 SGDLS, CDR2 YYNGEE. V lost 0 bases to trimming and J lost 4 bases; unmatched junction nucleotides: 9. The CDR3 consists of 17 residues. The CDR3 protein is CASSVAWSGGAGETQYF. In DNA, the CDR3 is TGTGCCAGCAGCGTAGCTTGGAGCGGGGGGGCCGGAGAGACCCAGTACTTC.

The chain has TRBV5-1 and TRBJ2-1; 8 bases agree with TRBD2. The CDR3 runs to 15 residues. V was pared by 4 bases and J by 0 bases, with 3 bases of the junction left unmatched. CDR1 and CDR2 from the germline V gene are SGHRS and YFSETQ. The CDR3 DNA follows: TGCGCCAGCAGCAACCTAGCGGGCTCCTACAATGAGCAGTTCTTC. Amino acid sequence: CASSNLAGSYNEQFF.

The chain is built from TRBV6-1 and TRBJ2-5, with D uncertain. This CDR3 has 13 residues. V lost 7 bases, J lost 5 bases, and 14 bases lay in between. The V gene's germline CDR1 is MNHNS and CDR2 SASEGT. The DNA of the CDR3 is TGTGCCAGCAACCCGTGGTGGGTCGAGACCCAGTACTTC. Protein sequence: CASNPWWVETQYF.

The gene calls are TRBV19 and TRBJ2-3, with a weak D call TRBD2 (6 bases). Deletions cut 3 bases from V and 9 bases from J, with 22 bases between. This CDR3 region has 16 residues. Germline V CDR1 and CDR2: LNHDA, SQIVND (reference sequence). The CDR3 DNA reads TGTGCCAGTAGTATCCCGAGGAGGGAACCCGGCGGAACGCAGTATTTT. The encoded protein is CASSIPRREPGGTQYF.

The V gene is TRBV5-1, the J gene TRBJ2-7, with D perhaps matching TRBD1 or TRBD2 (5 bases each). The CDR3 has 14 amino acids. Between the trimmed V and J ends, which lost 1 base and 0 bases, there was a span of 8 bases. The germline gives CDR1 SGHRS, CDR2 YFSETQ. The CDR3 loop reads CASSLRGTSYEQYF. The DNA of the CDR3 is TGCGCCAGCAGCTTGCGGGGCACCTCCTACGAGCAGTACTTC.